A selection of T cell receptor beta chains follows, all from one sample in a study of cytomegalovirus exposure and HLA in healthy donors. The repertoire was sequenced with immunoSEQ multiplex PCR; TCRdb's copy has only in-frame clones and lacks some. The sample holds some 90,000 clones, around three quarters seen once. What was sequenced was PBMCs. The source of these receptors is a man aged 35 to 55 in good health and CMV-seronegative. Each CDR3 is given with its conserved first and last residue. A D gene is named only where the DNA matches it firmly. Not every row has a clone size; where given, it reads once, few, many or a size class.

D gene	clone size	V gene	J gene	CDR3 protein	CDR3 DNA
-	-	TRBV7-2	TRBJ2-3	CASSLGLMRSSERDTQYF	TGTGCCAGCAGCTTAGGGTTAATGAGGTCTAGCGAACGAGATACGCAGTATTTT
-	-	TRBV7-3	TRBJ2-2	CASRNRDTGELFF	TGTGCCAGCAGGAACCGGGACACCGGGGAGCTGTTTTTT
-	-	TRBV9	TRBJ1-1	CASSVAYLNTEAFF	TGTGCCAGCAGCGTAGCCTATTTGAACACTGAAGCTTTCTTT
-	-	TRBV10-3	TRBJ1-2	CASQEEGYTF	TGTGCCAGTCAGGAGGAAGGCTACACCTTC
-	-	TRBV7-2	TRBJ1-2	CASSLYRWDGYTF	TGTGCCAGCAGCTTATACAGGTGGGATGGCTACACCTTC
-	-	TRBV4-1	TRBJ1-4	CASSPEGGGEKLFF	TGCGCCAGCAGCCCAGAGGGGGGTGGTGAAAAACTGTTTTTT
-	few	TRBV5-1	TRBJ2-1	CASSLAGLNPYNEQFF	TGCGCCAGCAGCTTGGCGGGGTTGAACCCGTACAATGAGCAGTTCTTC
-	-	TRBV11-2	TRBJ2-6	CASRQGSGANVLTF	TGTGCCAGCCGGCAGGGATCTGGGGCCAACGTCCTGACTTTC
TRBD1	-	TRBV2	TRBJ1-2	CASSELGQGSVVAGYTF	TGTGCCAGCAGTGAACTTGGACAGGGAAGTGTGGTGGCGGGCTACACCTTC
-	-	TRBV28	TRBJ1-1	CASSFRVGTEAFF	TGTGCCAGCAGTTTCCGGGTTGGCACTGAAGCTTTCTTT
TRBD2	-	TRBV5-1	TRBJ2-1	CASSLGASGGPYNEQFF	TGCGCCAGCAGCTTGGGTGCTAGCGGGGGGCCTTACAATGAGCAGTTCTTC
-	-	TRBV27	TRBJ1-4	CASSLAGGANEKLFF	TGTGCCAGCAGTTTAGCGGGGGGGGCGAATGAAAAACTGTTTTTT
-	-	TRBV12-2	TRBJ2-7	CASRSWDSNYEQYF	TGTGCAAGTCGCAGCTGGGACAGCAATTACGAGCAGTACTTC
-	-	TRBV5-1	TRBJ1-1	CASSFGRNTEAFF	TGCGCCAGCAGCTTTGGTAGGAACACTGAAGCTTTCTTT
-	-	TRBV4-3	TRBJ2-2	CASSQWGGGGPTGELFF	TGCGCCAGCAGCCAGTGGGGAGGGGGGGGGCCTACCGGGGAGCTGTTTTTT
TRBD1	-	TRBV19	TRBJ1-1	CASRKDRATEAFF	TGTGCCAGTAGAAAGGACAGGGCCACTGAAGCTTTCTTT
-	-	TRBV7-3	TRBJ1-1	CASSPGHNTEAFF	TGTGCCAGCAGCCCAGGACACAACACTGAAGCTTTCTTT
-	-	TRBV19	TRBJ2-4	CASSIGGGDPKNIQYF	TGTGCCAGTAGTATAGGCGGAGGGGATCCAAAAAACATTCAGTACTTC
-	few	TRBV20-1	TRBJ1-5	CSAFLCQPQHF	TGCAGTGCTTTTTTATGTCAGCCCCAGCATTTT
-	-	TRBV2	TRBJ2-4	CASTPSALLAKNIQYF	TGTGCCAGCACCCCATCAGCGTTGCTAGCCAAAAACATTCAGTACTTC
TRBD2	-	TRBV28	TRBJ2-1	CAARTSRNEQFF	TGTGCCGCCCGGACTAGTCGCAATGAGCAGTTCTTC
-	-	TRBV7-9	TRBJ1-1	CAAGSEAFF	TGTGCCGCGGGCAGTGAAGCTTTCTTT
-	-	TRBV5-5	TRBJ1-1	CASRVGGTEAFF	TGTGCCAGCAGGGTCGGGGGCACTGAAGCTTTCTTT
-	-	TRBV5-5	TRBJ1-1	CASSYQGGNTEAFF	TGTGCCAGCAGCTATCAAGGGGGGAACACTGAAGCTTTCTTT
TRBD2	-	TRBV7-3	TRBJ2-2	CASSLELAATGELFF	TGTGCCAGCAGCTTAGAACTAGCGGCTACCGGGGAGCTGTTTTTT
-	-	TRBV7-8	TRBJ1-1	CASSLPASTEAFF	TGTGCCAGCAGCTTACCAGCGAGCACTGAAGCTTTCTTT
TRBD1	-	TRBV18	TRBJ1-2	CASSPGTGGQYGYTF	TGTGCCAGCTCACCAGGCACAGGGGGTCAATATGGCTACACCTTC
TRBD2	-	TRBV6-1	TRBJ2-3	CAGTVSGGAPDTQYF	TGTGCCGGCACCGTAAGCGGGGGGGCCCCAGATACGCAGTATTTT
-	-	TRBV28	TRBJ2-5	CASSLRETQYF	TGTGCCAGCAGCCTGAGGGAGACCCAGTACTTC
TRBD1	-	TRBV6-1	TRBJ2-7	CASRGRDSSSYEQYF	TGTGCCAGCCGCGGTAGGGACAGTAGTTCCTACGAGCAGTACTTC
-	-	TRBV2	TRBJ2-5	CASGAQETQYF	TGTGCCAGTGGGGCACAAGAGACCCAGTACTTC
TRBD2	-	TRBV7-9	TRBJ2-3	CASSDWERGEDTQYF	TGTGCCAGCAGCGACTGGGAGCGGGGGGAAGATACGCAGTATTTT
-	few	TRBV4-2	TRBJ2-7	CASSRDTYEQYF	TGTGCCAGCAGCCGAGACACCTACGAGCAGTACTTC
-	-	TRBV21-1	TRBJ2-3	CASSKAGLKGTDTQYF	TGTGCCAGCAGCAAAGCGGGACTAAAGGGCACAGATACGCAGTATTTT
TRBD1	few	TRBV29-1	TRBJ2-1	CSAGTGSGEQFF	TGCAGCGCCGGGACAGGGAGCGGTGAGCAGTTCTTC
-	few	TRBV6-6	TRBJ1-2	CASSYSGTPPGYTF	TGTGCCAGCAGTTACTCAGGGACTCCTCCTGGCTACACCTTC
TRBD1	few	TRBV4-3	TRBJ1-2	CASSQDRSGYTF	TGCGCCAGCAGCCAGGACAGGTCTGGCTACACCTTC
TRBD2	-	TRBV7-9	TRBJ2-7	CASSFGLATYEQYF	TGTGCCAGCAGCTTTGGACTAGCTACCTACGAGCAGTACTTC
-	-	TRBV7-9	TRBJ2-1	CSSSSGVRANEQFF	TGTTCCAGCAGCTCGGGAGTAAGGGCCAATGAGCAGTTCTTC
-	-	TRBV28	TRBJ2-5	CASSLSTGRETQYF	TGTGCCAGCAGTTTATCGACAGGCAGAGAGACCCAGTACTTC
TRBD1	-	TRBV4-3	TRBJ2-3	CASSPGQGGPWAQYF	TGCGCCAGCAGCCCCGGACAGGGGGGCCCGTGGGCGCAGTATTTT
-	-	TRBV9	TRBJ1-1	CASGGVDTEAFF	TGTGCCAGCGGGGGGGTTGACACTGAAGCTTTCTTT
TRBD2	-	TRBV30	TRBJ2-1	CAWGPSGGSSYNEQFF	TGTGCCTGGGGGCCTAGCGGGGGTAGCTCCTACAATGAGCAGTTCTTC
TRBD1	-	TRBV7-7	TRBJ1-1	CASSRDRNTEAFF	TGTGCCAGCAGCCGGGACAGAAACACTGAAGCTTTCTTT
-	-	TRBV7-9	TRBJ1-1	CASSLGSGTEAFF	TGTGCCAGCAGCTTAGGATCGGGGACTGAAGCTTTCTTT
-	-	TRBV6-4	TRBJ2-1	CASSDSESNEQFF	TGTGCCAGCAGTGACTCGGAGAGTAATGAGCAGTTCTTC
TRBD1	-	TRBV19	TRBJ2-4	CASSTGVENIQYF	TGTGCCAGCTCGACAGGGGTTGAGAACATTCAGTACTTC
TRBD1	-	TRBV5-1	TRBJ2-7	CASSSGQGAFEQYF	TGCGCCAGCAGCTCTGGACAGGGGGCGTTTGAGCAGTACTTC
TRBD1	-	TRBV5-6	TRBJ1-2	CASSSTGTYGYTF	TGTGCCAGCAGCTCGACAGGGACCTATGGCTACACCTTC
TRBD1	few	TRBV5-1	TRBJ2-2	CASSLALWTGGKVGELFF	TGCGCCAGCAGCTTGGCTTTGTGGACAGGGGGCAAAGTCGGGGAGCTGTTTTTT
TRBD2	-	TRBV7-6	TRBJ2-2	CASSLAPGGNTGELFF	TGTGCCAGCAGCTTAGCTCCCGGGGGGAATACCGGGGAGCTGTTTTTT
-	-	TRBV21-1	TRBJ2-7	CASSKNRACFLGGFSYEQYF	TGTGCCAGCAGCAAAAACCGGGCGTGCTTTTTGGGGGGTTTCTCCTACGAGCAGTACTTC